This T cell receptor (beta chain) was recorded in a study of T cell clones after liver transplantation. Whole-study context: Post-transplant blood was tracked for graft-donor-reactive T cell clones identified in a pre-transplant mixed lymphocyte reaction. Overall study results and limits: Rather than being deleted, graft donor-reactive T cells may have moved into the graft.

Measured with immunoSEQ multiplex PCR; TCRdb has only the in-frame clones, and not every one. The sample has about 120,000 clones, 90% seen once; the top ten hold 0.65% to 0.85%. Concerning this clone itself: Its antigen is unknown.

The specimen comprised CD4+ T cells from blood, sampled 12 months after liver transplant. The sequence came from a human patient who received a liver transplant. Certain T cells may be donor cells from the graft.

The CDR3 loop reads CASSTGRWAQYF. CDR3 nucleotide sequence: TGTGCCAGCAGTACGGGTCGCTGGGCCCAGTACTTC. The rearrangement joins TRBV6-5 to TRBJ2-5, with D unresolved. Deletions cut 5 bases from V and 9 bases from J, with 13 bases between. Germline lookup yields CDR1 MNHEY and CDR2 SVGAGI. The CDR3 is 12 residues long.